One sample yielded the 25 T cell receptor beta chains listed below, sequenced in a study of CD8+ T cells in alopecia areata. RNA was extracted and reverse transcribed into cDNA as the sequencing template. Using immunoSEQ multiplex PCR, the repertoire was profiled, and TCRdb retains in-frame clones only, with some absent. The repertoire holds about 19,000 clones, with 50% to 70% as singletons. The treatment was: oral pan-JAK inhibitor, 5-10 mg twice daily. Samples from alopecia areata patients were lesional scalp punch biopsies and peripheral blood. The starting material was skin, obtained at week 4, from a patient treated with tofacitinib. The source of these receptors is a human donor with alopecia areata.

This rearrangement joins TRBV28 to TRBJ1-2, with TRBD1 matching over 7 bases. The CDR3 is 12 residues long. From germline, CDR1 is MDHEN and CDR2 SYDVKM. V lost 8 bases and J lost 6; bases outside the gene matches: 6. CDR3 sequence: CASQGGYDGYTF. The CDR3 coding sequence is TGTGCCAGCCAGGGGGGGTATGATGGCTACACCTTC.

The chain has TRBV11-2 and TRBJ2-2; 9 bases are a match to TRBD2. This CDR3 has 16 amino acids. Looked up from germline, CDR1 is SGHAT and CDR2 is FQNNGV. The V gene end was trimmed by 5 bases and the J gene end by 6 bases; junction bases not matched to a gene: 10. The CDR3: CASSPLGGGAPGELFF. CDR3 DNA: TGTGCCAGCAGCCCCTTGGGCGGGGGGGCCCCCGGGGAGCTGTTTTTT.

The chain has TRBV28 and TRBJ2-7, with unresolved D. This CDR3 contains 12 residues. Deletions cut 3 bases from V and 2 bases from J, with 5 bases between. Germline V lookup: CDR1 MDHEN, CDR2 SYDVKM. This CDR3 reads CASSLTTYEQYF. The CDR3 region has the DNA TGTGCCAGCAGTTTGACAACCTACGAGCAGTACTTC. The variable domain in full, completed from reference TRBV28 and TRBJ2-7, reads DVKVTQSSRYLVKRTGEKVFLECVQDMDHENMFWYRQDPGLGLRLIYFSYDVKMKEKGDIPEGYSVSREKKERFSLILESASTNQTSMYLCASSLTTYEQYFGPGTRLTVT.

The rearrangement uses TRBV2 and TRBJ2-3; 10 bases map to TRBD1. V trimming: 7 bases; J trimming: 6 bases; junction bases outside the gene matches: 7. The CDR3 runs to 14 residues. CDR1 and CDR2 from the germline V gene are SNHLY and FYNNEI. The CDR3 DNA sequence: TGTGCCAGCATAAAGGACAGGGGGTTGGATACGCAGTATTTT. This translates into CASIKDRGLDTQYF.

The chain uses TRBV15 and TRBJ1-4; D is uncertain. Germline loops: CDR1 LNHNV, CDR2 YYDKDF (reference sequence). Trimming cost V 4 bases and J 5 bases, with 5 bases left between them. This CDR3 comprises 12 residues. CDR3 coding DNA: TGTGCCACCAGCATGGAGAATGAAAAACTGTTTTTT. It is translated as CATSMENEKLFF.

The chain combines TRBV7-2 with TRBJ2-7; 10 bases agree with TRBD1. Germline V lookup: CDR1 SGHTA, CDR2 FQGNSA. Trimming at V came to 6 bases and at J to 7 bases, leaving 9 bases not matched to a gene. The CDR3 contains 14 residues. This CDR3 is CASRGTGAVWEQYF. Here the CDR3 DNA reads TGTGCCAGCAGGGGGACAGGGGCAGTGTGGGAGCAGTACTTC.

The rearrangement uses TRBV28 and TRBJ1-5; D call uncertain. Trimming took 3 bases from V and 6 from J, leaving 3 bases between them. Germline-derived CDR1 and CDR2 are MDHEN and SYDVKM. This CDR3 has 11 residues. Here the CDR3 reads CASSFAQPQHF. In DNA, the CDR3 is TGTGCCAGCAGTTTTGCTCAGCCCCAGCATTTT.

The J gene is TRBJ2-1, the V gene TRBV11-3; TRBD2 matches at 11 bases. V lost 5 bases and J lost 8; bases outside the gene matches: 8. Per germline, CDR1 SGHNT and CDR2 YENEEA. CDR3 size: 15 residues. The CDR3 nucleotides are TGTGCCAGCAGCCCAAATAGCGGGGGGGCCGATGAGCAGTTCTTC. Its translation is CASSPNSGGADEQFF.

This clone has only a few counts. The chain carries TRBV2 and TRBJ1-5, with D possibly matching TRBD1 (6 bases). The germline V gene encodes CDR1 SNHLY and CDR2 FYNNEI. V was shortened by 3 bases and J by 0 bases, with 12 bases between the two germline ends. The CDR3 runs to 16 residues. The CDR3, as DNA: TGTGCCAGCAGTGACGGTCAGGGGAATAGCAATCAGCCCCAGCATTTT. This encodes CASSDGQGNSNQPQHF.

This clone was recorded a few times. The J gene is TRBJ2-3, the V gene TRBV5-1, with no clear D. Germline V gives CDR1 SGHRS, CDR2 YFSETQ. V was shortened by 5 bases and J by 0 bases, with 10 bases between the two germline ends. The CDR3 sequence is 14 residues long. The CDR3 protein is CASRWIRSTDTQYF. Written as DNA, the CDR3 is TGCGCCAGCAGATGGATAAGAAGCACAGATACGCAGTATTTT.

The chain uses TRBV6-4 and TRBJ2-2; D gene unclear. The CDR3 length is 15 residues. The germline CDR1 and CDR2 sequences are MRHNA and SNTAGT. V shed 0 bases and J shed 8 bases, with 13 bases lying between them. The CDR3 reads CASSDSAVSSGELFF. CDR3 DNA sequence: TGTGCCAGCAGTGACTCGGCAGTTTCATCAGGGGAGCTGTTTTTT.

As DNA, the CDR3 is TGTGCCAGCAGCCAAGAATTCGACAGGATTTATGGCTACACCTTC. Amino acid sequence: CASSQEFDRIYGYTF. J is TRBJ1-2 and V is TRBV4-2; weak D call: TRBD1 (6 bases). CDR3 size: 15 residues. V lost 0 bases and J 5 bases, leaving 13 bases between the germline ends. The germline V gene encodes CDR1 LGHNA and CDR2 YNFKEQ.

This clone has a handful of counts. The chain uses TRBV5-4 and TRBJ1-1; D uncertain. The length of the CDR3 is 14 residues. V was cut by 0 bases and J by 2 bases, with 8 bases left in between. The germline V gene has CDR1 SGHNT and CDR2 YYREEE (reference sequence). CDR3 protein: CASSLAASNTEAFF. The CDR3 DNA reads TGTGCCAGCAGCTTGGCAGCCAGCAACACTGAAGCTTTCTTT.

The rearrangement links TRBV4-3 to TRBJ1-1; 7 positions match TRBD1. Germline trimming cut 4 bases from V and 0 bases from J; bases unmatched to any gene: 2. This CDR3 has 14 residues. From germline, CDR1 is LGHNA and CDR2 YSLEER. For the CDR3, the DNA is TGCGCCAGCAGCCGGACAGGCATGAACACTGAAGCTTTCTTT. Translating gives CASSRTGMNTEAFF.

This chain joins TRBV27 and TRBJ1-1; tentatively, D is TRBD1 (6 bases). The germline CDR1 and CDR2 sequences are MNHEY and SMNVEV (reference sequence). The CDR3 has 13 residues. Trimming left V 5 bases short and J 5 bases short, with 12 bases between. The CDR3 nucleotides are TGTGCCAGCAGTGTACAGGGTAGGACTGAAGCTTTCTTT. It specifies CASSVQGRTEAFF.

This clone was counted only a few times. The J gene is TRBJ1-1, the V gene TRBV7-2; D possibly corresponds to TRBD1 (6 bases). V was pared by 0 bases and J by 0 bases, with 8 bases between. CDR1 is SGHTA, CDR2 FQGNSA, per germline. The CDR3 loop spans 15 amino acids. The CDR3, as DNA: TGTGCCAGCAGCTTAGCGCAGGGGTTGAACACTGAAGCTTTCTTT. Protein: CASSLAQGLNTEAFF.

By share, this clone ranks as medium-sized. The chain has TRBV19 and TRBJ1-2, with D tentatively TRBD1 (5 bases). Germline V gene lookup returns CDR1 LNHDA and CDR2 SQIVND (reference sequence). Trimming stripped 6 bases from V and 1 base from J, with 12 bases between. This CDR3 region has 14 residues. For the CDR3, the DNA is TGTGCCAGTAGCATCCAGGGAGGTAACTATGGCTACACCTTC. Its translation: CASSIQGGNYGYTF.

Note on this clone: A read error may account for a junction end that differs from germline. This chain links TRBV2 with TRBJ1-4; D not resolved. The CDR3 spans 15 residues. Germline CDR1 and CDR2: SNHLY and FYNNEI. This chain's CDR3 is CASREASATNEKLFF. The CDR3 DNA reads as TGTGCCAGCAGGGAAGCGTCGGCAACTAATGAAAAACTGTTTTTT.

The rearrangement links TRBV27 to TRBJ1-1; a possible D gene is TRBD1 (5 bases). This CDR3 has 14 amino acids. The V gene lost 5 bases and the J gene lost 4 bases, with 14 bases spanning the gap. CDR1 is MNHEY and CDR2 is SMNVEV in the germline V gene (reference sequence). CDR3 nucleotides: TGTGCCAGCAGTATTGCCGGGGCCCCCACTGAAGCTTTCTTT. This sequence encodes CASSIAGAPTEAFF.

This sequence joins TRBV5-8 and TRBJ2-1, with D perhaps TRBD1 or TRBD2 (6 bases each). The CDR3 totals 12 residues. V lost 1 base and J lost 12, with 11 bases in between. CDR1 SGHTS and CDR2 YDEGEE come from the germline V gene. The CDR3 here is CASSLRGVGQFF. In DNA form, the CDR3 reads TGTGCCAGCAGCTTGAGGGGGGTCGGGCAGTTCTTC.

The chain has TRBV4-3 and TRBJ1-2; 7 nucleotides match TRBD1. Germline loops: CDR1 LGHNA, CDR2 YSLEER. CDR3 length equals 15 residues. V trimming: 4 bases; J trimming: 5 bases; junction bases outside the gene matches: 10. CDR3 in DNA: TGCGCCAGCAGCCCTTTGGGGACAGCACCTTATGGCTACACCTTC. Its protein product is CASSPLGTAPYGYTF.

This clone was seen a single time. The V call is TRBV4-2, the J call TRBJ2-3; 9 positions agree with TRBD2. V lost 4 bases, J lost 2 bases, and 10 bases stayed unmatched. The CDR3 consists of 17 residues. In germline, CDR1 is LGHNA, CDR2 YNFKEQ. CDR3 region: CASSPLKERGDTDTQYF. As DNA, the CDR3 is TGTGCCAGCAGCCCCCTTAAGGAGCGGGGGGACACAGATACGCAGTATTTT.

Comment on this clone: Because the CDR3's place on the DNA is in doubt, the DNA is left out and the CDR3 is given as listed by TCRdb. The V call is TRBV2, the J call TRBJ2-7; the table gives TRBD2 as D, unverified against the DNA. Germline-derived CDR1 and CDR2 are SNHLY and FYNNEI. Including both end residues, the CDR3 is 15 amino acids long. CDR3 residues: CASSDVVAGGAGKSF.

V gene TRBV10-3 combines with J gene TRBJ2-5; possibly TRBD1 for D (7 bases). The CDR3 is 15 residues long. V was cut by 7 bases and J by 6 bases, with 21 bases left in between. CDR1 and CDR2 (germline): ENHRY, SYGVKD. Here the CDR3 reads CAINPGGDRAKTQYF. The CDR3 nucleotides are TGTGCCATCAATCCCGGGGGAGACAGGGCGAAGACCCAGTACTTC.

This chain connects TRBV28 to TRBJ2-1; D call uncertain. There are 16 residues in the CDR3. Trimming removed 3 bases from V and 9 bases from J, with 21 bases in between. CDR1 MDHEN and CDR2 SYDVKM come from the germline V gene. In DNA, the CDR3 is TGTGCCAGCAGTTTTGTCGCCTGGGTAATGGTGAGTGAGCAGTTCTTC. This gives the protein CASSFVAWVMVSEQFF.